This T cell receptor beta chain was documented in a study of lymphopenia after photon versus proton radiotherapy. The germline CDR1 and CDR2 sequences are SGHVS and FQNEAQ. The CDR3 extends over 12 amino acids. V lost 4 bases and J 10 bases, leaving 11 bases between the germline ends. Assay: immunoSEQ multiplex PCR; the TCRdb copy retains only in-frame clones and omits some. The sample holds about 12,000 clones, around 92% seen once. The chain has TRBV7-8 and TRBJ2-1, with no clear D. The TCR originated in a man in his sixties with pancreatic cancer. The specimen was peripheral blood, collected from a patient treated with proton-based radiotherapy. CDR3 nucleotide sequence: TGTGCCAGCAGCTCCCTGTTGCTCGAGCAGTTCTTC. Amino acid sequence: CASSSLLLEQFF.